This TCR beta chain was recorded in a study of shared clonotypes between healthy human individuals. This table comes from immunoSEQ multiplex PCR, and its TCRdb copy is limited to in-frame clones, with some not included. The sample lists about a million clones, approximately 75% occurring once. The sample was memory CD4+ T cells from PBMCs. The subset was: CD45RA-negative fraction. The TCR originated in a man aged 18 to 30 in good health. Some clones in this sample may be carry-over from other donors' samples.

CDR3 sequence: CASRSTSGRNTGELFF. In DNA, the CDR3 is TGTGCCAGCCGCTCAACTAGCGGAAGGAACACCGGGGAGCTGTTTTTT. The V and J genes are TRBV2 and TRBJ2-2, with 8 bases aligning to TRBD2. Looked up from germline, CDR1 is SNHLY and CDR2 is FYNNEI. CDR3 length: 16 residues. V dropped 8 bases and J dropped 1; count of bases not matched to a gene: 9.